This T cell receptor (beta chain) was found in a study of blood T cells in healthy people across ages. General study findings and limits: A strong correlation was seen between TCR beta diversity and naive T cell percentage. Any conclusive comparison of naive versus antigen-experienced cells was prevented by using unsorted PBMCs. The study found more naive CD4+ cells and higher diversity in long-lived than aged donors.

Through a sample-barcoded 5' primer and a J-beta primer mix, a second PCR was run for about 6 to 11 cycles. Researchers report that a template-switch adaptor with 12 random nucleotides tagged each cDNA molecule. TCRdb re-called the 5' RACE reads through MiXCR, storing one row per CDR3 protein. This sample has about a million distinct CDR3 sequences, with just over 50% found just once. This clonotype has more than one count but fewer than ten. Its antigen is unidentified. The CDR3 extends over 13 amino acids. Germline CDR1 reads KGHDR; CDR2 reads SFDVKD. V lost 0 bases and J 4 bases, leaving 4 bases between the germline ends.

Sequences were obtained from blood. This TCR was recovered from a woman aged 55-70 years in good health. V usage is TRBV24-1 and J usage is TRBJ2-3, with D hard to call. This chain's CDR3 is CATSDLLADTQYF. The CDR3 DNA reads as TGTGCCACCAGTGATTTGTTGGCAGATACGCAGTATTTT.